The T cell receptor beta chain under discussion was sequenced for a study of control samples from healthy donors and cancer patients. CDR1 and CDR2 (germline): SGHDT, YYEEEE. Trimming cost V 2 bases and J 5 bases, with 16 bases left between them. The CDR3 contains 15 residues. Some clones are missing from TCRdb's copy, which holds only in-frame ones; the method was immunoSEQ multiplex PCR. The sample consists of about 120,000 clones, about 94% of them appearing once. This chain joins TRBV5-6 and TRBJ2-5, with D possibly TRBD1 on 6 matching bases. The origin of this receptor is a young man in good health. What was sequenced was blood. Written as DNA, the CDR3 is TGTGCCAGCAGCTTCAGGGGCCCCATGCGGGAGACCCAGTACTTC. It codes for CASSFRGPMRETQYF.